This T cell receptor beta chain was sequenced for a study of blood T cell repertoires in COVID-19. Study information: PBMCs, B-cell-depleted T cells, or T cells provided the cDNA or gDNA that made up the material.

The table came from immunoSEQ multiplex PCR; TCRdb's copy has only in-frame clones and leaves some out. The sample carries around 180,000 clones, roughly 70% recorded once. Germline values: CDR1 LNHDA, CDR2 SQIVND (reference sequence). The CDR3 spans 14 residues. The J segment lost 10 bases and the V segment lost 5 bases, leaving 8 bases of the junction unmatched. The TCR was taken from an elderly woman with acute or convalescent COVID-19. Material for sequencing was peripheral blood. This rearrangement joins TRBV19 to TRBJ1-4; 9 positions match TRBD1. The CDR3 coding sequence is TGTGCCAGTAGTCCCCGGACAGGGGCTGGAAAACTGTTTTTT. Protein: CASSPRTGAGKLFF.